The following is a T cell receptor beta chain sequence with its context. Its target is unknown. Treatment specified: around 19 received Ad26.COV2.S at low or high dose, single or two shots; roughly five received placebo; per-sample allocation not given. On day 63 after the first injection, vaccine and placebo recipients gave samples. An 18-55-year-old adult in Boston served as donor. This entry is derived from a study of Ad26.COV2.S vaccination and SARS-CoV-2 variants. On the study more broadly: Once or twice, 56 days apart, Ad26.COV2.S was delivered intramuscularly. Broader study findings: Compared with placebo recipients, vaccine recipients had higher spike-specific TCR breadth. The breadth of spike-specific CD8+ and CD4+ T cell responses after vaccination was reportedly substantial.

Some clones are missing from TCRdb's copy, which holds only in-frame ones; the method was immunoSEQ multiplex PCR. The sample has about 480,000 clones, 70% to 90% seen once. The specimen comprised peripheral blood, sampled in a trial of Ad26.COV2.S vaccine versus placebo. The sequence was collected from a person aged 18-65 years who received the Ad26.COV2.S COVID-19 vaccine or a placebo.

CDR3 coding DNA: TGTGCCAGCAGTGTCTCCCGGGACAGGGGTAATGAGCAGTTCTTC. Its translation: CASSVSRDRGNEQFF. The V call is TRBV27, the J call TRBJ2-1; the match to TRBD1 covers 10 bases. The germline CDR1 and CDR2 sequences are MNHEY and SMNVEV (reference sequence). The J segment lost 7 bases and the V segment lost 5 bases, leaving 8 bases of the junction unmatched. The CDR3 runs 15 residues.